A selection of T cell receptor beta chains follows, all from one sample in a study of blood T cell repertoires in COVID-19. Profiling relied on immunoSEQ multiplex PCR, and the TCRdb table lists in-frame clones only, not all of them. Found here are 300,000 or so clones, roughly 83% of them singletons; the top ten hold around 1.7%. The sample was peripheral blood. All receptors come from a woman between 45 and 65 years old with acute or convalescent COVID-19. Each CDR3 is given without its conserved first and last residue. A D gene is named only where the DNA matches it firmly.

d_call,j_call,v_call,cdr3_aa
TRBD2,TRBJ2-5,TRBV4-1,ASSKGLAGQETQY
.,TRBJ1-2,TRBV6-5,ASWDGLNYGYT
TRBD1,TRBJ1-2,TRBV24-1,ATSDSGQTYGYT
.,TRBJ1-1,TRBV18,ASSEEAGTEAF
.,TRBJ1-3,TRBV28,ASSLPQGSGNTIY
TRBD2,TRBJ2-4,TRBV7-9,ASSFVTGGPENIQY
.,TRBJ2-7,TRBV28,ASSLHGGSYEQY
TRBD1,TRBJ1-2,TRBV3-1/TRBV3-2,ASRSRDRGLGYGYT
TRBD2,TRBJ2-1,TRBV5-5,ASSLGLAGVYNEQF
TRBD2,TRBJ2-3,TRBV24-1,ATSDPGLAGMADTQY
TRBD2,TRBJ2-1,TRBV19,ASSMGGSSYNEQF
TRBD2,TRBJ2-1,TRBV24-1,ATSDASGNNNEQF
TRBD1,TRBJ2-7,TRBV2,ASTRGYSYEQY
TRBD1,TRBJ2-2,TRBV24-1,ATQKKDRVRTGELF
.,TRBJ1-3,TRBV9,ASSVGGSSGNTIY
.,TRBJ1-1,TRBV28,ASSGTRWSGEGGEAF
TRBD1,TRBJ2-7,TRBV28,ASSPGQGYEQY
.,TRBJ1-4,TRBV28,ASENPRYEKLF
TRBD2,TRBJ2-5,TRBV2,ASSELAGGAGKETQY
.,TRBJ2-7,TRBV6-5,ASSYSSAFSYEQY
.,TRBJ2-5,TRBV18,ASSPPVGGGEETQY
.,TRBJ2-5,TRBV28,ASSSLAGGQETQY
TRBD1,TRBJ1-1,TRBV5-1,ASSTTRQGSEAF
.,TRBJ2-6,TRBV27,ASRGAGANVLT
.,TRBJ2-1,TRBV7-3,ASSLELARSNEQF
.,TRBJ1-6,TRBV27,ASSLVGTSYNSPLH
TRBD2,TRBJ2-7,TRBV15,ATSTGLAGGDEQY
.,TRBJ2-3,TRBV7-3,ATAGANTDTQY
TRBD1,TRBJ1-2,TRBV5-1,ASSSGQPNYGYT
TRBD1,TRBJ1-3,TRBV6-6,ATQTGGPGNTIY
.,TRBJ1-6,TRBV6-2/TRBV6-3,ASSYLQGWNSPLH
.,TRBJ2-4,TRBV9,ASSVSPIAKNIQY
.,TRBJ1-4,TRBV7-9,ASSLASGGSEKLF
.,TRBJ2-2,TRBV5-1,ASRVQGWSGELF
TRBD2,TRBJ2-7,TRBV3-1/TRBV3-2,ASSRTSGSLSYEQY
.,TRBJ2-3,TRBV5-4,ASSLRGSTDTQY
.,TRBJ2-3,TRBV7-3,ASSPAGVGTDTQY
TRBD2,TRBJ2-2,TRBV6-2/TRBV6-3,ASSFLPGLAVTGELF
TRBD2,TRBJ2-1,TRBV19,ASSIPAGGLF